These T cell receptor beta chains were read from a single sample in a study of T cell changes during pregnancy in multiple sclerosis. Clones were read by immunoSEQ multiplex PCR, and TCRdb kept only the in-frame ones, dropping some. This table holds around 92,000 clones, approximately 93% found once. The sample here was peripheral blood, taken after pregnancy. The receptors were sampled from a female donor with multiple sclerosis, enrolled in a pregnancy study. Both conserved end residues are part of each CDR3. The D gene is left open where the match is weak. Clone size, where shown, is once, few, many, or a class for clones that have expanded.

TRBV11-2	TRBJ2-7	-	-	TGTGCCAGCACAGGCGGACAGAACTACGAGCAGTACTTC	CASTGGQNYEQYF
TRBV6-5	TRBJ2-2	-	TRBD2	TGTGCCAGCAGGTCGGGGGGGAGGTACACCGGGGAGCTGTTTTTT	CASRSGGRYTGELFF
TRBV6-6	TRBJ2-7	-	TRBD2	TGTGCCAGCAGCAGCGCTCTAGCGGGAGGGCGCAACGAGCAGTACTTC	CASSSALAGGRNEQYF
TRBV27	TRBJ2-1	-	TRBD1	TGTGCCAGCAGGGGGTTGGGACAGGAAGATGAGCAGTTCTTC	CASRGLGQEDEQFF
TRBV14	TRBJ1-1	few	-	TGTGCCAGCAGCCAAGGGCGGGTGACTGAAGCTTTCTTT	CASSQGRVTEAFF
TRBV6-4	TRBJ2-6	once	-	TGTGCCAGCAGTGACGGGGGCGCTGGGGCCAACGTCCTGACTTTC	CASSDGGAGANVLTF
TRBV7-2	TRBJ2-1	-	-	TGTGCCAGCAGGGACGCGGGGAATGAGCAGTTCTTC	CASRDAGNEQFF
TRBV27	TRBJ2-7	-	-	TGTGCCAGCAGCCCCGGGAGAGACGAGCAGTACTTC	CASSPGRDEQYF
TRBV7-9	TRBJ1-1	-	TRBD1	TGTGCCAGCAGCTCTCCGGGACAGGGGGCGGTTGAAGCTTTCTTT	CASSSPGQGAVEAFF
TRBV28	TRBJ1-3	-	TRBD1	TGTGCCAGCAGTTTATGGGACAGGGGCTCTGGAAACACCATATATTTT	CASSLWDRGSGNTIYF
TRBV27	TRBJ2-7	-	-	TGTGCCAGCAGTTTATCCGAGTCCTACGAGCAGTACTTC	CASSLSESYEQYF
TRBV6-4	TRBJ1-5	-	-	TGTGCCAGCAGTGTCGAGGCAGGCAATCAGCCCCAGCATTTT	CASSVEAGNQPQHF
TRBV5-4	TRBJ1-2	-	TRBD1	TGTGCCAGCAGCCCCCGGACAGGGCGCCTGGGCTACACCTTC	CASSPRTGRLGYTF
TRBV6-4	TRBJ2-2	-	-	TGTGCCAGCAGTGAGGAGGAGGTCTCTTCCAACACCGGGGAGCTGTTTTTT	CASSEEEVSSNTGELFF
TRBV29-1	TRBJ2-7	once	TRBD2	TGCAGCACCGGGGGGCGCGGCGCGGGAGGGAACTACGAGCAGTACTTC	CSTGGRGAGGNYEQYF
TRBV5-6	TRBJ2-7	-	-	TGTGCCAGCAGCTTCCAACACTTACAGGAGACCTACGAGCAGTACTTC	CASSFQHLQETYEQYF
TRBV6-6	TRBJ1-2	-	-	TGTGCCAGCAGCAGGGGAGGGGCAGGGTATGGCTACACCTTC	CASSRGGAGYGYTF
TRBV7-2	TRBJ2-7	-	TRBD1	TGTGCCAGCAGCTTAGCGTCAATCGGGACAGCCACCTACGAGCAGTACTTC	CASSLASIGTATYEQYF
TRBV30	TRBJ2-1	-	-	TGTGCCTGGGGGCGGGATCAGGGTGAGCAGTTCTTC	CAWGRDQGEQFF
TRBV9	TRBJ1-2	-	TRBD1	TGTGCCAGCAGGGACGGACAGGGATCCTATGGCTACACCTTC	CASRDGQGSYGYTF
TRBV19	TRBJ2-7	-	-	TGTGCCAGTAGTATAAGTCTCGCGGTTTACGAGCAGTACTTC	CASSISLAVYEQYF
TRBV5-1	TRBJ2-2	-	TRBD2	TGCGCCAGCAGGCCTAAGGGACTAGCGGACACCGGGGAGCTGTTTTTT	CASRPKGLADTGELFF
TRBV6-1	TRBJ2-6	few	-	TGTGCCAGCAGTGAAGGGCCAGGGGCTGGGGCCAACGTCCTGACTTTC	CASSEGPGAGANVLTF
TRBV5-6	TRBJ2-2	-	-	TGTGCCAGCAGCCTCACCCGAGGAGGGGCCTACACCGGGGAGCTGTTTTTT	CASSLTRGGAYTGELFF
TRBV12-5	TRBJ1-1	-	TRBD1	TGTGCTAGTGGTTTGATGGCAGGGGGCGCAGGGACTGAAGCTTTCTTT	CASGLMAGGAGTEAFF
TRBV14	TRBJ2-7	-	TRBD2	TGTGCCAGCAGCCACGGCGGGAGGGCGGCCGAGCAGTACTTC	CASSHGGRAAEQYF
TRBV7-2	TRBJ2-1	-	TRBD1	TGTGCCAGCAGCTTCCTGGTCCGGACAGGGCTACGGGCCTGGTTCTTC	CASSFLVRTGLRAWFF
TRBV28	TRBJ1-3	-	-	TGTGCCAGCCTGGCGGGGGGCCTCTCTGGAAACACCATATATTTT	CASLAGGLSGNTIYF